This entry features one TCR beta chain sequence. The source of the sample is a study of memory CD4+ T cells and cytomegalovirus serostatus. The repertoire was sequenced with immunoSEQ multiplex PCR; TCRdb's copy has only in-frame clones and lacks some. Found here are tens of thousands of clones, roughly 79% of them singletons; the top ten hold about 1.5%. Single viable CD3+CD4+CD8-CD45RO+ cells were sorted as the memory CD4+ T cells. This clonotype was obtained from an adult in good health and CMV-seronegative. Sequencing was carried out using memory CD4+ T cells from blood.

In DNA form, the CDR3 reads TGTGCCAGCAGTACCCAATCTACACAGGGGTCTGGCTACACCTTC. Translating gives CASSTQSTQGSGYTF. The chain recombines TRBV6-1 with TRBJ1-2, with 7 bases matching TRBD1. V lost 5 bases and J lost 7; bases outside the gene matches: 13. CDR3 size: 15 residues. Germline V gene sequence: CDR1 MNHNS, CDR2 SASEGT.